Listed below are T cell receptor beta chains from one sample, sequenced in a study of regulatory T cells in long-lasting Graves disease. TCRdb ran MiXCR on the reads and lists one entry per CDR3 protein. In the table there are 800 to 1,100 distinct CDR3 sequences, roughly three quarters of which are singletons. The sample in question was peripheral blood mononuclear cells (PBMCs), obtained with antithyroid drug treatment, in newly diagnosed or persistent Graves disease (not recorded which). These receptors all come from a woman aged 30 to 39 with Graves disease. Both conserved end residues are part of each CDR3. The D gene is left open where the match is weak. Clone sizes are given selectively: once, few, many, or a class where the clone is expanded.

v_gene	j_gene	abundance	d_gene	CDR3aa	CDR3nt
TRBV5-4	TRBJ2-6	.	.	CASSLSGANVLTF	TGTGCCAGCAGCTTGTCAGGGGCCAACGTCCTGACTTTC
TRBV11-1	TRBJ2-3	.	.	CASSLGGQGTDTQYF	TGTGCCAGCAGCTTAGGGGGCCAGGGAACAGATACGCAGTATTTT
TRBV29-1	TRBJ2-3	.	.	CSVEDSTHTDTQYF	TGCAGCGTTGAGGACAGCACCCACACAGATACGCAGTATTTT
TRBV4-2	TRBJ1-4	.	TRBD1	CASSLRDRGDEKLFF	TGTGCCAGCAGCCTCAGGGACAGGGGTGATGAAAAACTGTTTTTT
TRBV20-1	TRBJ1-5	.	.	CSAREGRISNQPQHF	TGCAGTGCTAGAGAAGGACGGATTAGCAATCAGCCCCAGCATTTT
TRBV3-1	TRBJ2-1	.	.	CASSQDLKGNEQFF	TGTGCCAGCAGCCAAGATCTAAAGGGAAATGAGCAGTTCTTC
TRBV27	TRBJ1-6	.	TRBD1	CASSDRGLSPLHF	TGTGCCAGCTCGGACAGGGGGCTGTCACCCCTCCACTTT
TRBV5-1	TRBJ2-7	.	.	CASSLGAAAYEQYF	TGCGCCAGCAGCTTGGGGGCGGCCGCCTACGAGCAGTACTTC
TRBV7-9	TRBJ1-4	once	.	CASTVLHLRGEKLFF	TGTGCCAGCACCGTCCTCCACTTACGGGGTGAAAAACTGTTTTTT
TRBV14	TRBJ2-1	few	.	CASSPGRHEQFF	TGTGCCAGCAGTCCAGGGAGGCATGAGCAGTTCTTC
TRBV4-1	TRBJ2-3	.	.	CASSRPPVGSTDTQYF	TGCGCCAGCAGCCGCCCGCCAGTAGGGAGCACAGATACGCAGTATTTT
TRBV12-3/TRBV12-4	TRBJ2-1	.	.	CASSFADVYNEQFF	TGTGCCAGCAGTTTTGCGGACGTCTACAATGAGCAGTTCTTC
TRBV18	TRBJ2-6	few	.	CASSPGVGANVLTF	TGTGCCAGCTCACCAGGGGTCGGGGCCAACGTCCTGACTTTC
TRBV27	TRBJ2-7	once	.	CASSPTVGRTAYEQYF	TGTGCCAGCAGCCCAACCGTGGGCAGGACGGCCTACGAGCAGTACTTC
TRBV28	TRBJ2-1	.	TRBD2	CASSLKLLAGDNEQFF	TGTGCCAGCAGTTTAAAGTTACTAGCGGGAGACAATGAGCAGTTCTTC
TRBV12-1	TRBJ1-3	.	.	CAPWGGSGNTIYF	TGTGCCCCCTGGGGGGGCTCTGGAAACACCATATATTTT
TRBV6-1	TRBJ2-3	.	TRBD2	CASRTGGTDTQYF	TGTGCCAGCAGGACGGGAGGGACAGATACGCAGTATTTT
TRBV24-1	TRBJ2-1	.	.	CATSDPRSDNEQFF	TGTGCCACCAGTGATCCTCGAAGCGACAATGAGCAGTTCTTC
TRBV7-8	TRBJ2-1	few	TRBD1	CASSKRQGAINNEQFF	TGTGCCAGCAGTAAGAGACAGGGGGCCATAAACAATGAGCAGTTCTTC
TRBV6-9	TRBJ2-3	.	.	CASTPDSTDTQYF	TGTGCCAGCACCCCGGACAGCACAGATACGCAGTATTTT
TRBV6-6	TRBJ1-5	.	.	CASSNNRDQPQHF	TGTGCCAGCAGTAACAACAGGGATCAGCCCCAGCATTTT
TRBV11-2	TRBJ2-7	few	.	CASSLERGSPYEQYF	TGTGCCAGCAGCTTAGAGAGGGGATCGCCCTACGAGCAGTACTTC
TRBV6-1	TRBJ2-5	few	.	CASTPREYQETQYF	TGTGCCAGCACCCCACGGGAGTACCAAGAGACCCAGTACTTC
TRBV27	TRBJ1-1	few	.	CASSLLQGEAFF	TGTGCCAGCAGTTTATTGCAGGGAGAAGCTTTCTTT
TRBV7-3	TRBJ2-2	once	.	CFGTSNTGELFF	TGCTTTGGGACATCGAACACCGGGGAGCTGTTTTTT
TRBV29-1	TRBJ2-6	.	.	CSVESGSGANVLTF	TGCAGCGTTGAATCAGGGTCTGGGGCCAACGTCCTGACTTTC
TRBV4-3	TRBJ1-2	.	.	CASSQDSNYGYTF	TGCGCCAGCAGCCAGGACAGTAACTATGGCTACACCTTC
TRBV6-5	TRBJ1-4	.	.	CASSYLGRNEKLFF	TGTGCCAGCAGTTACCTCGGACGCAATGAAAAACTGTTTTTT
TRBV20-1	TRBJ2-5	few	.	CSARDFRAGVGTQYF	TGCAGTGCTAGAGACTTCCGAGCGGGCGTGGGGACCCAGTACTTC
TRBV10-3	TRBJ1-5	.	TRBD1	CAISETGQGRGQPQHF	TGTGCCATCAGTGAGACCGGACAGGGACGGGGTCAGCCCCAGCATTTT
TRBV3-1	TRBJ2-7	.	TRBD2	CASSLGRHYEQYF	TGTGCCAGCAGCCTCGGGAGGCACTACGAGCAGTACTTC
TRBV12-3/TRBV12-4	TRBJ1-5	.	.	CASSLNWGYSNQPQHF	TGTGCCAGCAGTCTTAACTGGGGCTATAGCAATCAGCCCCAGCATTTT
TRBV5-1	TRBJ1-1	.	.	CASSLDRAYHPEAFF	TGCGCCAGCAGCTTGGACAGGGCTTATCACCCTGAAGCTTTCTTT
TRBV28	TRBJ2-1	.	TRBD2	CASSSSGRASEQFF	TGTGCCAGCAGTTCTAGCGGGAGGGCCAGTGAGCAGTTCTTC
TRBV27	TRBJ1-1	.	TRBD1	CASSGQGDTEAFF	TGTGCCAGCAGTGGGCAGGGGGACACTGAAGCTTTCTTT
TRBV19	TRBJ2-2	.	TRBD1	CASMGSYGTVNTGELFF	TGTGCCAGTATGGGGTCATACGGGACAGTGAACACCGGGGAGCTGTTTTTT